These 9 T cell receptor beta chains were sequenced from one sample in a study of T cells in Graves' hyperthyroidism and ophthalmopathy. TCR beta CDR3 region amplification was performed from RNA transcripts. The HTBI primer set was used in a first-round RT-PCR of the TCR CDR3. TCRdb reprocessed the multiplex PCR reads with MiXCR, giving one entry per CDR3 protein. Of about 99,000 distinct CDR3 sequences detected, about 45% appear once; the ten largest clones hold roughly 25%. The sequencing sample was made of blood. These receptors were obtained from a man between 35 and 55 years old with Graves' hyperthyroidism.

The rearrangement joins TRBV19 to TRBJ2-3, with D hard to call. Deletions cut 1 base from V and 2 bases from J, with 7 bases between. Germline lookup yields CDR1 LNHDA and CDR2 SQIVND (reference sequence). The CDR3 sequence is 14 residues long. Here the CDR3 DNA reads TGTGCCAGTAGTATAGTGGGCCTCACAGATACGCAGTATTTT. This sequence encodes CASSIVGLTDTQYF.

This sequence joins TRBV20-1 and TRBJ1-2; weak D call: TRBD1 (5 bases). The germline V gene has CDR1 DFQATT and CDR2 SNEGSKA (reference sequence). The CDR3 totals 14 residues. CDR3 sequence reads: CSSTARERGYGYTF. As DNA, the CDR3 is TGCAGCTCTACAGCCCGGGAGAGGGGCTATGGCTACACCTTC.

This clonotype showed up just once. This may arise from a read error, as a much more abundant clone is one base away. This chain uses TRBV5-1 with TRBJ1-1, with 7 positions matching TRBD1. Germline values: CDR1 SGHRS, CDR2 YFSETQ. The CDR3 has 14 amino acids. The CDR3 DNA follows: TGCGCCAGCAGCAGTCGAGAGGGGGCCACTGAAGCTTGCTTT. It is translated as CASSSREGATEACF.

The chain recombines TRBV24-1 with TRBJ2-2; 7 positions agree with TRBD2. This CDR3 has 16 residues. Germline V CDR1 and CDR2: KGHDR, SFDVKD. V trimming: 11 bases; J trimming: 6 bases; junction bases outside the gene matches: 17. DNA for the CDR3: TGTGCCAGCAGCTCCCCTAGCGGAAGGAGTGCCGGGGAGCTGTTTTTT. Translation gives CASSSPSGRSAGELFF.

Many counts were recorded for this clonotype. The CDR3 loop reads CASSGGPGETQYF. DNA for the CDR3: TGCGCCAGCAGCGGAGGGCCGGGAGAGACCCAGTACTTC. The chain recombines TRBV5-1 with TRBJ2-5; D might be TRBD2 (6 bases). The CDR3 has 13 amino acids. Trimming took 4 bases from V and 4 from J, leaving 11 bases between them. Germline CDR1 is SGHRS and CDR2 is YFSETQ.

Points on this clonotype: The CDR3 does not end in the conserved phenylalanine or tryptophan, so this is likely a read error. The rearrangement uses TRBV10-2 and TRBJ2-5, with D hard to call. Trimming removed 5 bases at V and 5 bases at J, with 15 bases between. The CDR3 is 14 residues long. CDR1 WSHSY and CDR2 SAAADI come from the germline V gene. The CDR3 sequence: CASSILRADETQYC. For the CDR3, the DNA is TGCGCCAGCAGTATCTTGCGAGCTGACGAGACCCAGTACTGC.

This clonotype came up many times. The chain has TRBV24-1 and TRBJ2-2; 8 bases map to TRBD1. In germline, CDR1 is KGHDR, CDR2 SFDVKD. The ends lost 3 bases at V and 7 bases at J; junction bases unmatched: 6. The CDR3 sequence is 15 residues long. The CDR3 nucleotides are TGTGCCACCAGTGATGCAGCAGGGGGCCACGGGGAGCTGTTTTTT. Protein sequence: CATSDAAGGHGELFF.

Comment on this clonotype: At one of its ends the junction is not consistent with the germline gene, which may arise from a read error. The V and J genes are TRBV10-3 and TRBJ1-1, with D possibly matching TRBD1 (5 bases). CDR1 ENHRY and CDR2 SYGVKD come from the germline V gene. The CDR3 has 13 amino acids. The CDR3 DNA reads as TGTGCCTTAGGCGACAGAGTGAACACTGAGGCTTTCTTT. Its protein product is CALGDRVNTEAFF.

Ten or more counts support this clonotype. This chain connects TRBV9 to TRBJ1-6, with 10 bases fitting TRBD1. This CDR3 is built from 16 residues. V was pared by 2 bases and J by 8 bases, with 7 bases of the junction left unmatched. The germline gives CDR1 SGDLS, CDR2 YYNGEE. The CDR3 loop is CASSVNRDRGDSPLHF. The CDR3 nucleotides are TGTGCCAGCAGCGTTAACCGGGACAGGGGTGATTCACCCCTCCACTTT.